This is a list of T cell receptor beta chains from one sample in a study of T cells after yellow fever vaccination. TCRdb reanalysed the 5' RACE reads using MiXCR and keeps one entry per CDR3 protein. The sample shows about 510,000 distinct CDR3 sequences, 21% of them seen only once. Sequenced material: PBMCs, taken more than 20 days after the first yellow fever vaccination. All receptors come from a man in his late teens or twenties who received the YFV17D yellow fever vaccine. Both conserved end residues are part of each CDR3. A D gene is named only where the DNA matches it firmly. Clone size is given for some rows only: seen once, a few or many times, or a class if the clone is expanded.

j_call v_call d_call clone_size cdr3_aa cdr3_nt
TRBJ1-1 TRBV20-1 - few CSARQIRPEAFF TGCAGTGCCAGACAGATCAGGCCTGAAGCTTTCTTT
TRBJ2-1 TRBV18 TRBD1 - CASTTQGAGYNEQFF TGTGCCAGTACTACACAGGGGGCGGGCTACAATGAGCAGTTCTTC
TRBJ2-1 TRBV6-5 - few CASSYSAGPYNEQFF TGTGCCAGCAGTTACTCTGCAGGTCCCTACAATGAGCAGTTCTTC
TRBJ2-5 TRBV6-2/TRBV6-3 - - CASSYSSYSYF TGTGCCAGCAGTTACTCTTCATATTCCTACTTC
TRBJ2-2 TRBV6-2/TRBV6-3 TRBD2 few CASSSAGLAGATNTGELFF TGTGCCAGCAGTTCGGCGGGACTAGCGGGGGCTACGAACACCGGGGAGCTGTTTTTT
TRBJ2-7 TRBV19 TRBD2 - CASRRTDLAGVPYEQYF TGTGCCAGTAGGAGGACAGATCTAGCGGGGGTCCCCTACGAGCAGTACTTC
TRBJ2-1 TRBV5-4 - few CASSWVASSYNEQFF TGTGCCAGCAGCTGGGTGGCGAGCTCCTACAATGAGCAGTTCTTC
TRBJ2-2 TRBV12-3/TRBV12-4 TRBD1 - CASRVQGVATGELFF TGTGCCAGCAGAGTACAGGGGGTGGCGACCGGGGAGCTGTTTTTT
TRBJ2-5 TRBV29-1 - - CSVEGEGGTQYF TGCAGCGTTGAAGGGGAGGGGGGGACCCAGTACTTC
TRBJ2-3 TRBV20-1 - - CSARSTLTDTQYF TGCAGTGCTAGATCAACCCTCACAGATACGCAGTATTTT
TRBJ2-1 TRBV28 TRBD2 - CASSPLAAWDNEQFF TGTGCCAGCTCCCCCCTAGCGGCGTGGGACAATGAGCAGTTCTTC
TRBJ2-2 TRBV29-1 TRBD1 - CSVPFSGQGNTGELFF TGCAGCGTTCCTTTTAGTGGACAGGGTAACACCGGGGAGCTGTTTTTT
TRBJ2-3 TRBV10-3 TRBD1 - CAISDKTGTDTQYF TGTGCCATCAGTGATAAGACAGGGACAGATACGCAGTATTTT
TRBJ2-3 TRBV20-1 - few CSARGAVIDTQYF TGCAGTGCTCGGGGTGCCGTGATAGATACGCAGTATTTT
TRBJ2-4 TRBV4-1 TRBD2 - CASSQGLALGLSKNIQYF TGCGCCAGCAGTCAGGGACTAGCTCTCGGCCTATCCAAAAACATTCAGTACTTC
TRBJ1-1 TRBV13 - - CASSASGAEAFF TGTGCCAGCAGCGCTTCAGGGGCTGAAGCTTTCTTT
TRBJ1-1 TRBV10-3 - - CAISVAGMNTEAFF TGTGCCATCAGTGTGGCAGGGATGAACACTGAAGCTTTCTTT
TRBJ1-1 TRBV7-9 - few CASISGLGTEAFF TGTGCCAGCATCTCGGGACTCGGGACTGAAGCTTTCTTT
TRBJ2-3 TRBV20-1 - - CSARGRGTDTQYF TGCAGTGCTAGAGGCAGGGGCACAGATACGCAGTATTTT
TRBJ2-5 TRBV29-1 - few CSVEAPTTQETQYF TGCAGCGTTGAAGCCCCGACTACTCAAGAGACCCAGTACTTC
TRBJ1-2 TRBV7-2 - few CASTPLTSNYGYTF TGTGCCAGCACCCCCTTGACATCCAACTATGGCTACACCTTC
TRBJ2-5 TRBV28 TRBD2 many CASSFPSGTIETQYF TGTGCCAGCAGTTTCCCCTCTGGGACTATAGAGACCCAGTACTTC
TRBJ2-1 TRBV3-1 - - CASSQAARLRPTDNEQFF TGTGCCAGCAGCCAAGCGGCCAGGCTAAGACCTACCGACAATGAGCAGTTCTTC
TRBJ2-7 TRBV5-1 - - CASSNIGRAYEQYF TGCGCCAGCAGCAATATAGGCAGGGCATACGAGCAGTACTTC
TRBJ2-3 TRBV14 - few CASSEKDSHTDTQYF TGTGCCAGCAGCGAAAAGGACAGTCACACAGATACGCAGTATTTT
TRBJ2-7 TRBV20-1 TRBD2 few CSASGGGSSYEQYF TGCAGTGCTAGCGGCGGGGGGAGCTCCTACGAGCAGTACTTC
TRBJ1-1 TRBV24-1 TRBD1 few CATNGPGQSNTEAFF TGTGCCACCAACGGCCCGGGACAGAGCAACACTGAAGCTTTCTTT
TRBJ1-5 TRBV7-2 TRBD1 few CASSKQGALDQPQHF TGTGCCAGCAGCAAACAGGGGGCTTTGGATCAGCCCCAGCATTTT
TRBJ2-7 TRBV18 - - CASSRAASEYEQYF TGTGCCAGCTCACGCGCGGCTAGCGAATACGAGCAGTACTTC
TRBJ2-3 TRBV20-1 - few CSAIKSAIGGGDTQYF TGCAGTGCTATTAAATCGGCGATTGGTGGCGGAGATACGCAGTATTTT
TRBJ2-5 TRBV11-2 TRBD2 few CASSSRTSGGTKETQYF TGTGCCAGCAGCTCCCGAACTAGCGGGGGGACTAAAGAGACCCAGTACTTC
TRBJ1-6 TRBV7-2 TRBD1 - CASSPVTGESPLHF TGTGCCAGCAGCCCCGTTACAGGGGAATCACCCCTCCACTTT